This T cell receptor (beta chain) was documented in a study of T cell responses to AZD1222 COVID-19 vaccine. The V and J ends lost 0 bases and 3 bases, in that order; junction bases with no gene match: 5. This CDR3 is 15 amino acids long. Germline CDR1 MNHEY, CDR2 SVGAGI. TCRdb's copy holds only in-frame clones and misses some; the assay was immunoSEQ multiplex PCR. The profile shows 120,000 to 150,000 clones, 80% to 90% of them singletons. The input for sequencing was peripheral blood, taken on day 0 of AZD1222 vaccination. The sequence derives from an adult in good health. V and J are TRBV6-5 and TRBJ2-7; 7 bases map to TRBD1. The CDR3 region is CASSYSETGSYEQYF. DNA for the CDR3: TGTGCCAGCAGTTACTCTGAGACAGGGAGCTACGAGCAGTACTTC.